Listed below are T cell receptor beta chains from one sample, sequenced in a study of CD8 T cells in ankylosing spondylitis. From the 5' RACE reads, TCRdb called clonotypes with MiXCR, one entry per CDR3 protein. The repertoire includes approximately 550,000 distinct CDR3 sequences, about 13% of them detected once, and under 7.5% sits in the top ten. The source material was blood, either unsorted or a sorted T cell fraction (not recorded which). The receptor source for this set is a male donor with ankylosing spondylitis. CDR3s include the opening cysteine and the closing phenylalanine or tryptophan. The order of the fields is V gene, CDR3 protein.

V gene: TRBV7-8; CDR3 protein: CASSLLAPPGETQYF
V gene: TRBV27; CDR3 protein: CASSIPGQDNEQFF
V gene: TRBV12-3/TRBV12-4; CDR3 protein: CASSTGQKQETQYF
V gene: TRBV7-2; CDR3 protein: CASSLAGESSYNEQFF
V gene: TRBV20-1; CDR3 protein: CSAPPGLAGGPHEQYF
V gene: TRBV4-2; CDR3 protein: CASSQSPIVNEQFF
V gene: TRBV12-3/TRBV12-4; CDR3 protein: CASTQGQGLAYNEQFF
V gene: TRBV19; CDR3 protein: CASSTLPGTGELFF
V gene: TRBV4-2; CDR3 protein: CASSQEDRNTGELFF
V gene: TRBV5-1; CDR3 protein: CASSLSTGLATLEFF
V gene: TRBV20-1; CDR3 protein: CSARGQGEITFF
V gene: TRBV20-1; CDR3 protein: CSASNDASSYNEQFF
V gene: TRBV9; CDR3 protein: CASSVGASSYEQYF
V gene: TRBV6-2/TRBV6-3; CDR3 protein: CASSYMQGTGELFF
V gene: TRBV12-3/TRBV12-4; CDR3 protein: CASSSQGSSNQPQHF
V gene: TRBV12-3/TRBV12-4; CDR3 protein: CASSLSWQTRRDTQYF
V gene: TRBV2; CDR3 protein: CASKGQADTGELFF
V gene: TRBV30; CDR3 protein: CAWSEEGGPGTDTQYF
V gene: TRBV12-3/TRBV12-4; CDR3 protein: CASSYEDPTRYGYTF
V gene: TRBV12-3/TRBV12-4; CDR3 protein: CASRYTTTGYGYTF
V gene: TRBV27; CDR3 protein: CASTRLVGSYNEQFF
V gene: TRBV3-1; CDR3 protein: CASSQSDRDRGLGYTF
V gene: TRBV5-5; CDR3 protein: CASSLGTSEETQYF
V gene: TRBV2; CDR3 protein: CASRAAEAFF
V gene: TRBV7-8; CDR3 protein: CASSPPGSLGLFF
V gene: TRBV12-3/TRBV12-4; CDR3 protein: CASRSGGRYNSPLHF
V gene: TRBV10-3; CDR3 protein: CAISGASGLTDTQYF
V gene: TRBV20-1; CDR3 protein: CSAFIPGLIVNEQFF
V gene: TRBV7-7; CDR3 protein: CASSLARVRRDEQYF
V gene: TRBV29-1; CDR3 protein: CSVGDKPTGNEKLFF
V gene: TRBV10-2; CDR3 protein: CASSGVGSYNEQFF
V gene: TRBV19; CDR3 protein: CASSIDRGNSPLHF
V gene: TRBV2; CDR3 protein: CASSADREDIQYF
V gene: TRBV25-1; CDR3 protein: CASSEQGRRSYNEQFF
V gene: TRBV20-1; CDR3 protein: CSARDRGFAEAFF
V gene: TRBV10-1; CDR3 protein: CASSHPGRADDEQFF
V gene: TRBV7-8; CDR3 protein: CASSLAVYNSPLHF
V gene: TRBV12-3/TRBV12-4; CDR3 protein: CASSLAREWNGYTF
V gene: TRBV3-1; CDR3 protein: CASSQGGSGSYNEQFF
V gene: TRBV7-9; CDR3 protein: CASSPGGTEAFF
V gene: TRBV6-6; CDR3 protein: CASGGGSYEQYF
V gene: TRBV3-1; CDR3 protein: CASSGWTSGSRAQYF
V gene: TRBV7-2; CDR3 protein: CASSSPRTGGNEQFF
V gene: TRBV7-9; CDR3 protein: CASSLYPDSIPGETQYF
V gene: TRBV16; CDR3 protein: CASSQRGASWNTEAFF
V gene: TRBV20-1; CDR3 protein: CSASGFSTDTQYF
V gene: TRBV14; CDR3 protein: CASSAGGLGYTF
V gene: TRBV5-1; CDR3 protein: CASSLGRGGINNEQFF